These T cell receptor beta chains were read from a single sample in a study of spatial heterogeneity in lung cancer. TCRdb itself ran the 5' RACE reads through MiXCR, one entry per CDR3 protein. This table holds around 23,000 distinct CDR3 sequences, approximately 3% found once. Source: PBMCs, taken at surgery. These TCRs come from a female donor with early-stage non-small cell lung cancer. Each CDR3 is given with its conserved first and last residue. A D gene is named only where the DNA matches it firmly. Expanded clones are given a class, and other clones once, few, many or no size at all.

DNA,CDR3,V,length,size,D,J
TGCGCCAGCCACCCCCCAGGGGAGAGCTATGAGCAGTTCTTC,CASHPPGESYEQFF,TRBV10-2,14,many,NA,TRBJ2-1
TGCAGCGTTGAACTGCGACTAGCGGGACGCTACGAGCAGTACTTC,CSVELRLAGRYEQYF,TRBV29-1,15,medium-sized,TRBD2,TRBJ2-7
TGTGCCACCACGGGACTAGCGGGTTTCACCGGGGAGCTGTTTTTT,CATTGLAGFTGELFF,TRBV19,15,many,TRBD2,TRBJ2-2
TGCAGCGGACACACGAACACTGAAGCTTTCTTT,CSGHTNTEAFF,TRBV29-1,11,many,NA,TRBJ1-1
TGTGCCACCAGTGATTCGGGAAGTGATAGCTACACCTTC,CATSDSGSDSYTF,TRBV24-1,13,few,NA,TRBJ1-2
TGTGCCAGCAGCTACCAGACAGGTCAAGAGACCCAGTACTTC,CASSYQTGQETQYF,TRBV7-2,14,NA,NA,TRBJ2-5
TGCAGTGCTAGTCGGACTAGCGGGAGCTACGAGCAGTACTTC,CSASRTSGSYEQYF,TRBV20-1,14,many,TRBD2,TRBJ2-7
TGTGCCAGCAGACCCGGGACAGGGTTCTACGAGCAGTACTTC,CASRPGTGFYEQYF,TRBV7-6,14,few,TRBD1,TRBJ2-7
TGTGCCAGCAGCCAAGACAAATGGACAACCTACAATGAGCAGTTCTTC,CASSQDKWTTYNEQFF,TRBV3-1,16,few,NA,TRBJ2-1
TGTGCCAGCAGCTTAAGGGACGCGGAGCTGTTTTTT,CASSLRDAELFF,TRBV11-2,12,many,NA,TRBJ2-2
TGTGCCAGCAGTGACCTCTGGGGACAGAGCACAGATACGCAGTATTTT,CASSDLWGQSTDTQYF,TRBV6-1,16,many,TRBD1,TRBJ2-3
TGTGCCAGCAGTTTAACCTTGGACAGCCTAGAGACCCAGTACTTC,CASSLTLDSLETQYF,TRBV28,15,medium-sized,NA,TRBJ2-5
TGTGCCAGCAGCCTAGGCAGGGATTTAAATGAGCAGTTCTTC,CASSLGRDLNEQFF,TRBV7-9,14,many,NA,TRBJ2-1
TGTGCCTGGAGAAAGACAGGGACAGATACGCAGTATTTT,CAWRKTGTDTQYF,TRBV30,13,many,TRBD1,TRBJ2-3
TGTGCCAGCAACGAGGGGTCTGGGGCCAACGTCCTGACTTTC,CASNEGSGANVLTF,TRBV6-6,14,many,NA,TRBJ2-6
TGTGCCAGCAGCTTAGGGCTAGCGGTCCACAATGAGCAGTTCTTC,CASSLGLAVHNEQFF,TRBV7-8,15,many,TRBD2,TRBJ2-1
TGTGCCAGCAGTTCCCGGACTAGCGGTACCTACGAGCAGTACTTC,CASSSRTSGTYEQYF,TRBV28,15,many,TRBD2,TRBJ2-7
TGTGCCAGCAGCTTCGGGACAGGGGGCCTAGAGCAGTACTTC,CASSFGTGGLEQYF,TRBV11-2,14,few,TRBD1,TRBJ2-7
TGTGCCAGCAGTTTTCTGACAGGGCTGATCGTAAAAGGGCCCCAAGAGACCCAGTACTTC,CASSFLTGLIVKGPQETQYF,TRBV28,20,many,TRBD1,TRBJ2-5
TGCGCCAGCAGCCAAGGGCCGGGACTAGCGGGTTTCAGCTCCTACAATGAGCAGTTCTTC,CASSQGPGLAGFSSYNEQFF,TRBV4-1,20,many,TRBD2,TRBJ2-1
TGTGCCAGCAGCATGGGACTAGACCCGGAGACCCAGTACTTC,CASSMGLDPETQYF,TRBV7-9,14,many,TRBD2,TRBJ2-5
TGCGCCAGCAGCTTGACCCCGGAGGGGAGCACTGAAGCTTTCTTT,CASSLTPEGSTEAFF,TRBV5-1,15,many,NA,TRBJ1-1
TGTGCCAGCAGTTTTGGCAGGGGGCCCCTTCCTTATGGCTACACCTTC,CASSFGRGPLPYGYTF,TRBV12-3/TRBV12-4,16,NA,TRBD1,TRBJ1-2
TGTGCCAGCTCACCACCGTCTGAAGATACGCAGTATTTT,CASSPPSEDTQYF,TRBV18,13,many,NA,TRBJ2-3
TGTGCCAGCAATTGGGGGACTAGCACAGATACGCAGTATTTT,CASNWGTSTDTQYF,TRBV7-8,14,medium-sized,NA,TRBJ2-3
TGTGCCAGCAGCTACGTCGGGAGGCACCAAGAGACCCAGTACTTC,CASSYVGRHQETQYF,TRBV7-9,15,medium-sized,TRBD2,TRBJ2-5
TGTGCCAGCAGTAGATCCAGGACAGGGGTTCGGAATCAGCCCCAGCATTTT,CASSRSRTGVRNQPQHF,TRBV28,17,many,TRBD1,TRBJ1-5